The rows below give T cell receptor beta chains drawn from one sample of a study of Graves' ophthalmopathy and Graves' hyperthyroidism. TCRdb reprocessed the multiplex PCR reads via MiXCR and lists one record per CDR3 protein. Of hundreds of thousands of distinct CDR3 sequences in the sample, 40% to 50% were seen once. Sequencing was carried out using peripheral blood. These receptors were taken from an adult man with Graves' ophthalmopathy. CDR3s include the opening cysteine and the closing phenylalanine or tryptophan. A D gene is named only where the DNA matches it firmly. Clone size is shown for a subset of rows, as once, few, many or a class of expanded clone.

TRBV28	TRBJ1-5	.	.	TGTGCCAGCAGTCCTACAGCCTCTTGGGGCAATCAGCCCCAGCATTTT	CASSPTASWGNQPQHF
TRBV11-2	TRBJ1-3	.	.	TGTGCCAGCAGCCGACAGGTGCTAGCGGACACCATATATTTT	CASSRQVLADTIYF
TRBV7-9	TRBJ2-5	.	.	TGTGCCAGCAGCTTAGGGGGCTACCCCCTGTACCAAGAGACCCAGTACTTC	CASSLGGYPLYQETQYF
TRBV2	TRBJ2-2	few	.	TGTGCCAGCAGTCTCCACACCGGGGAGCTGTTTTTT	CASSLHTGELFF
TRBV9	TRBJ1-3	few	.	TGTGCCAGCACCGAGGGGGGCTCTGGAAACACCATATATTTT	CASTEGGSGNTIYF
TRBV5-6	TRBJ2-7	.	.	TGTGCCAGCAGCCCCGGGCCGAGGGGCTACGAGCAGTACTTC	CASSPGPRGYEQYF
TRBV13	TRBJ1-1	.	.	TGTGCCAGCAGTTTATGGTCGGCGGGGGGGGAAGACACTGAAGCTTTCTTT	CASSLWSAGGEDTEAFF
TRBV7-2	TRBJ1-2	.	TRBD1	TGTGCCAGCAGTGTATCAGGACAGGGCAACTATGGCTACACCTTC	CASSVSGQGNYGYTF
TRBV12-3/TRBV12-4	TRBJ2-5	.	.	TGTGCCAGCAGTCCGCCGCGAGTTTCCCAAGAGACCCAGTACTTC	CASSPPRVSQETQYF
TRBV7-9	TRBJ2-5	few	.	TGTGCCAGCAGCTTACTGGACGGCCTGGGGACCCAGTACTTC	CASSLLDGLGTQYF
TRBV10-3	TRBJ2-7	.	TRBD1	TGTGCCATCAGTGAGGGGACAGGGGACCTCGAGCTGTACTTC	CAISEGTGDLELYF
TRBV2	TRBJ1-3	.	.	TGTGCCAGCAGTGGACAGGCGTACTCTGGAAACACCATATATTTT	CASSGQAYSGNTIYF
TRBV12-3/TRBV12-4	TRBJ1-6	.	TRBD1	TGTGCCAGCACCCCGGGACAGGCTAATTCACCCCTCCACTTT	CASTPGQANSPLHF
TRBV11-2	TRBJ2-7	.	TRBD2	TGTGCCAGCAGCCAGGGCGGGAGCTCCTACGAGCAGTACTTC	CASSQGGSSYEQYF
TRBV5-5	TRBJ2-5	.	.	TGTGCCAGCAGCATAACTATGGTTTCGGGTGAGACCCAGTACTTC	CASSITMVSGETQYF
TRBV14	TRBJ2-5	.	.	TGTGCCAGCAGCCGTGGACAGGCGGGGGAGACCCAGTACTTC	CASSRGQAGETQYF
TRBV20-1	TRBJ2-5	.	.	TGCAGTGCTAAGGGGGCGTGGGCTAGCGGACAAGAGACCCAGTACTTC	CSAKGAWASGQETQYF
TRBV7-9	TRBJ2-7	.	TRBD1	TGTGCCAGCAGCTGGCGGGGACAGGACCCTTCCTACGAGCAGTACTTC	CASSWRGQDPSYEQYF
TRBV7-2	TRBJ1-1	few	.	TGTGCCAGCAGCTTAGGATTGGCGGGATTTGAAGCTTTCTTT	CASSLGLAGFEAFF
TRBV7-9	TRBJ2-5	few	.	TGTGCCAGCAGCTTAGTCAGGGTTGCTCAAGAGACCCAGTACTTC	CASSLVRVAQETQYF
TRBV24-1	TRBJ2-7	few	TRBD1	TGTGCCACCAGTGACGGACAGGCCTACGAGCAGTACTTC	CATSDGQAYEQYF
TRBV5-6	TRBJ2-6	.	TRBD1	TGTGCCAGCAGCTTGTCAGGGACAGGGATTACCTCTGGGGCCAACGTCCTGACTTTC	CASSLSGTGITSGANVLTF
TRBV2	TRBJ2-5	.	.	TGTGCCAGCAGTTACTCGACAGTCCAAGAGACCCAGTACTTC	CASSYSTVQETQYF
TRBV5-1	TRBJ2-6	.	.	TGCGCCAGCAGCCTAAAGGGGTCCGCGAGCTCTGGGGCCAACGTCCTGGCTTTC	CASSLKGSASSGANVLAF
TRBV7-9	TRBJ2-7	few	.	TGTGCCAGCAGCTTAGGTGGGGTTGGGTACGAGCAGTACTTC	CASSLGGVGYEQYF
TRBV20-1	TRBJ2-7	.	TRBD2	TGCAGTGCTGGGGCTAGCGGGAGTTCCTACGAGCAGTACTTC	CSAGASGSSYEQYF
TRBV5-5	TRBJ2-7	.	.	TGTGCCAGCAGCTTGGTGGGAAAGTCCTACGAGCAGTACTTC	CASSLVGKSYEQYF
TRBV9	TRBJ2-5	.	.	TGTGCCAGCAGCGTAGTAAGTGACACCCAAGAAACCCAGTACTTC	CASSVVSDTQETQYF
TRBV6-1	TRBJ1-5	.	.	TGTGCCAGCAGCAAAGATGACAGGCCAAATCAGCCCCAGCATTTT	CASSKDDRPNQPQHF
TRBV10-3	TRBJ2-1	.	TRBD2	TGTGCCATCAGTGACCGACTAGCGGGAGCTGACAATGAGCAGTTCTTC	CAISDRLAGADNEQFF
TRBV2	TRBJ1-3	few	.	TGTGCCAGCAGTCGGACGGTTCCCTCTGGAAACACCATATATTTT	CASSRTVPSGNTIYF
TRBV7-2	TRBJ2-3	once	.	TGTGCCAGCAGCTTAGCGGCGGCCGGTAGCACAGATACGCAGTATTTT	CASSLAAAGSTDTQYF
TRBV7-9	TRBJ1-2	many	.	TGTGCCAGCAGCTTGGGAGGCTATGGCTACACCTTC	CASSLGGYGYTF
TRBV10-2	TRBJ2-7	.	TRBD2	TGCGCCAGCAGTGGGCGGGGGGTAGCGGGAGCGTCCTACGAGCAGTACTTC	CASSGRGVAGASYEQYF
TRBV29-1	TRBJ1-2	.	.	TGCAGCGTGGAAGACAGGAAGCGCTATGGCTACACCTTC	CSVEDRKRYGYTF
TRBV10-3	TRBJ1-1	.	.	TGTGCCATCAGTGAGTGGGGGGGCTCTGAAGCTTTCTTT	CAISEWGGSEAFF
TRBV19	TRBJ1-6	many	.	TGTGCCAGTAGTCTTTGGGGGAATTCACCCCTCCACTTT	CASSLWGNSPLHF
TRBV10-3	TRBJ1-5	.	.	TGTGCCAGCAGTTTATCAGTCAATCAGCCCCAGCATTTT	CASSLSVNQPQHF
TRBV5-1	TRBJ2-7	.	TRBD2	TGCGCCAGCAGCTCGGGACTAGGGGATTACGAGCAGTACTTC	CASSSGLGDYEQYF
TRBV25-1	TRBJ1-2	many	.	TGTGCCAGCAGTGAATTCTTCTATGGCTACACCTTC	CASSEFFYGYTF
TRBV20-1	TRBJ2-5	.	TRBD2	TGCAGTGCGTCGACTAGCGGGAGAGTGAACCAAGAGACCCAGTACTTC	CSASTSGRVNQETQYF
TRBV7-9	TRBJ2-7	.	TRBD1	TGTGCCAGCAGCTTAGGGACAGGGGGAAACTACGAGCAGTACTTC	CASSLGTGGNYEQYF
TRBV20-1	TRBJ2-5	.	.	TGCAGTGCGGGGCCGTCTGTGAAGCAGACCCAGTACTTC	CSAGPSVKQTQYF
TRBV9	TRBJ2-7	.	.	TGTGCCAGCAGTTACGGGCAGGGGGAGCAGTACTTC	CASSYGQGEQYF
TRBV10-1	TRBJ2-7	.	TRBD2	TGCGCCAGCAGTGATTCTAGCGGGAGGGCCTACGAGCAGTACTTC	CASSDSSGRAYEQYF
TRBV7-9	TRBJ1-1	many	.	TGTGCCAGTAGCCCTCCAGGGGACACTGAAGCTTTCTTT	CASSPPGDTEAFF